Here is one T cell receptor beta chain with its context. The antigen it recognizes is unknown. Base qualities are not provided; no much larger clone lies one nucleotide away. This sample was included in a study of T cell responses to AZD1222 COVID-19 vaccine (dated by TCRdb to the early 2020s). A note on the overall study: AZD1222 recipients whose second dose came at about 4 weeks and those whose second dose came at about 12 weeks were combined into one group, since spike-specific TCR depth and breadth did not differ between the two schedules. TCR sequencing covered over 230 trial participants: approximately 200 given two doses of AZD1222 and approximately 26 given two doses of MenACWY control vaccine. Trial participants were enrolled by age into 18-55, 56-69 and 70-plus year subgroups, with approximately 160, 26 and 62 TCR-sequenced participants respectively. General study outcomes and caveats: The 56-69-year group was small, and its depth increase did not reach significance, likely because of low power. Spike-specific TCR breadth and depth rose significantly after two AZD1222 doses compared with day 0 and with MenACWY recipients. Vaccine-associated CD4 TCRs spanned the whole spike protein, with dominant responses in regions 160-218 and 743-854. Participants were mostly white British and included more females than males, and it was suggested by the authors that clonal diversity may have been underestimated. Because no day 14 peak-response samples were available, repertoires were characterized only after the peak T cell response. Conclusions about previously exposed vaccinees are limited, since just five or six AZD1222 recipients were seropositive for SARS-CoV-2 at baseline. Nearly half of unique spike-specific TCRs reportedly recognized epitopes outside regions mutated in the B.1.351 and B.1.1.7 variants.

The sample's time point label, in plain terms: baseline before first vaccination. Vaccinee samples came from UK trials COV001 and COV002, including a single-blind randomized controlled phase 2/3 trial of AZD1222 (ChAdOx1 nCoV-19) in healthy adults. For TCRbeta chain sequencing, PBMC samples were collected from trial participants at day 0 and at day 28 after the second dose. The germline V gene supplies CDR1 SGHDT and CDR2 YYEEEE. Trimming accounts for 4 bases at V and 16 bases at J, while the number of junction bases matched to no gene is 13. Reading from cysteine to phenylalanine, the CDR3 counts 13 amino acids. The only DNA kept is the CDR3, 39 bases in frame from the first base. The CDR3 regions of human TCRbeta chains were analyzed by immunosequencing. Per the original workflow: TCRs in the repertoires were matched against a reference library of SARS-CoV-2-specific TCRs that had been generated with the MIRA antigen-specificity platform. Breadth was defined as the fraction of unique TCRs that were SARS-CoV-2-associated. Depth was defined as the fraction of total T cells that were SARS-CoV-2-associated. Using the MIRA data, each spike-specific TCR was assigned both to the spike region to which the TCR was reactive and to a CD4 or CD8 class. Log10-transformed breadth and depth values were compared by one-way ANOVA with Sidak's multiple comparisons tests. The immuneACCESS repertoire file appears here via TCRdb, limited to in-frame rearrangements. These files lack a portion of the clones; in checked studies, under half of the deficit traces to unresolved V genes, and the cause of the others is not known. For V, J and clone size, that table is used; D and trimming come from the DNA. The sample table lists some 120,000 clones, approximately 86% of them with a count of one. Jointly, the top ten make up about 12% of the sample.

Sequenced material: peripheral blood, taken on day 0 of AZD1222 vaccination. Recombination joined TRBV5-6 with TRBJ2-1; 8 central nucleotides agree with TRBD2. This clonotype originated in an adult in good health. Read as DNA, the sequence is TGTGCCAGCAGCCCCGGTTCGGGGGGGGGCTTATTCTTC. Its amino acids are CASSPGSGGGLFF. The full variable domain, completed from the reference TRBV5-6 and TRBJ2-1 proteins outside the CDR3, reads DAGVTQSPTHLIKTRGQQVTLRCSPKSGHDTVSWYQQALGQGPQFIFQYYEEEERQRGNFPDRFSGHQFPNYSSELNVNALLLGDSALYLCASSPGSGGGLFFGPGTRLTVL.